This T cell receptor (beta chain) comes out of a study of human T cells and chemical hapten exposure. Time point given: patch test 3, about 24 weeks after DPC sensitization. Treatment indicated: therapeutic diphenylcyclopropenone sensitization with weekly scalp DPC. This CDR3 is built from 14 residues. V gave up 4 bases and J gave up 0 bases, with 9 bases separating them. CDR1 is MNHNS and CDR2 is SASEGT in the germline V gene. TCRdb reprocessed the RACE reads via MiXCR and lists one record per CDR3 protein. The sample consists of about 200,000 distinct CDR3 sequences, about 22% of them appearing once. This clonotype appeared a few times.

The TCR originated in a woman aged 40 to 49 with alopecia areata. Some clones in this sample may be carry-over from other donors' samples. The source material was whole blood, sampled in connection with sensitization to the hapten diphenylcyclopropenone (DPC). V is TRBV6-1 and J is TRBJ1-1; D gene unclear. CDR3 in DNA: TGTGCCAGCAGTGCAGGACGGTTGAACACTGAAGCTTTCTTT. Encoded protein: CASSAGRLNTEAFF.